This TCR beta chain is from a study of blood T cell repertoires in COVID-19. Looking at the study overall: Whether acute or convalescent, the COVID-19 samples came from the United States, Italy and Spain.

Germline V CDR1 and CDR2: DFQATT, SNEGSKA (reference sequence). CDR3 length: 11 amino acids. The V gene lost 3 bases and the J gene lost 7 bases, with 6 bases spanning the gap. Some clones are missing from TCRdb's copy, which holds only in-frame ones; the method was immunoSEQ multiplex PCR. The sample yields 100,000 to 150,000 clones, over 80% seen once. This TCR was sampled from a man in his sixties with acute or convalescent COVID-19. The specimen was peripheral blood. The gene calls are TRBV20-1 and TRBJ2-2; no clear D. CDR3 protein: CSARSGGELFF. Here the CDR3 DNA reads TGCAGTGCTAGGTCGGGCGGGGAGCTGTTTTTT.